This T cell receptor (beta chain) is drawn from a study of blood T cell repertoires in COVID-19. Study in general: Sample material is recorded as cDNA or gDNA derived from T cells, B-cell-depleted T cells, or PBMCs.

Germline CDR1 reads LGHNA; CDR2 reads YNFKEQ. The junction had 5 bases not matched to a gene; V was cut back by 1 base and J by 6 bases. This CDR3 has 15 residues. Profiled with immunoSEQ multiplex PCR; TCRdb holds only in-frame clones, not every one. This sample has a few hundred thousand clones, with around 80% found just once. Participants were aged about 18 to 100 years from about two dozen US areas. Participants were placed into cohorts based on the clinical history they reported. The chain recombines TRBV4-2 with TRBJ2-3, with 9 bases identical to TRBD2. Sequencing was performed on PBMCs or T cells enriched from blood (not recorded which). The sequence was collected from a young man with acute COVID-19. CDR3 sequence: CASSQASGVGDTQYF. The CDR3 DNA follows: TGTGCCAGCAGCCAAGCTAGCGGGGTTGGGGATACGCAGTATTTT.